One sample yielded the 8 T cell receptor beta chains listed below, sequenced in a study of brain T cells in children with intractable seizures. Sequencing used immunoSEQ multiplex PCR; TCRdb keeps in-frame clones, though not all of them. Of tens of thousands of clones in the sample, under 95% were seen once. The material was peripheral blood, obtained at surgery. The receptor source for this set is a boy under three years old with tuberous sclerosis and intractable seizures.

The CDR3 protein is CASSPSRDFVTGELFF. DNA for the CDR3: TGTGCCAGCTCACCTAGCCGGGACTTTGTCACCGGGGAGCTGTTTTTT. This chain joins TRBV18 and TRBJ2-2, with a tentative D call TRBD2 (6 bases). With 3 bases removed from V and 4 bases from J, the gap between germline ends came to 15 bases. The CDR3 sequence is 16 residues long. The V gene's germline CDR1 is KGHSH and CDR2 LQKENI.

V gene TRBV27 combines with J gene TRBJ2-6; D is ambiguous. There are 17 residues in the CDR3. The V end lost 5 bases, the J end lost 2 bases, and 16 bases lay between the germline ends. Germline loops: CDR1 MNHEY, CDR2 SMNVEV (reference sequence). CDR3 region: CASSIPPPGPGANVLTF. DNA of the CDR3: TGTGCCAGCAGTATACCCCCTCCTGGACCTGGGGCCAACGTCCTGACTTTC. The full variable domain, with the rest looked up from reference TRBV27 and TRBJ2-6, is EAQVTQNPRYLITVTGKKLTVTCSQNMNHEYMSWYRQDPGLGLRQIYYSMNVEVTDKGDVPEGYKVSRKEKRNFPLILESPSPNQTSLYFCASSIPPPGPGANVLTFGAGSRLTVL.

This chain uses TRBV5-6 with TRBJ2-3, with 10 bases aligning to TRBD1. CDR3 length: 16 residues. Losses at the gene ends were 3 bases for V and 3 bases for J; bases not matched to a gene: 7. Germline-derived CDR1 and CDR2 are SGHDT and YYEEEE. The CDR3, as DNA: TGTGCCAGCAGCTCGTCGGACAGGGGGGCGACAGATACGCAGTATTTT. Translating gives CASSSSDRGATDTQYF.

The chain uses TRBV2 and TRBJ2-7; the D is unclear. The CDR3 has 13 amino acids. The V end lost 4 bases, the J end lost 4 bases, and 11 bases lay between the germline ends. Germline lookup yields CDR1 SNHLY and CDR2 FYNNEI. This CDR3 is CASSVRGTYEQYF. The CDR3 DNA is TGTGCCAGCAGTGTACGCGGCACTTACGAGCAGTACTTC.

Written as DNA, the CDR3 is TGTGCCAGCAGCGCCCCGCGGACAGGGGGCAATGAGCAGTTCTTC. Translating gives CASSAPRTGGNEQFF. V gene TRBV7-9 combines with J gene TRBJ2-1; 10 bases line up with TRBD1. Per the germline V gene, CDR1 is SEHNR and CDR2 is FQNEAQ (reference sequence). This CDR3 is 15 amino acids long. The V and J ends lost 5 bases and 6 bases, in that order; junction bases with no gene match: 7.

The genes are TRBV5-4 and TRBJ2-7; 14 positions match TRBD2. Trimming took 3 bases from V and 2 from J; bases not matched to a gene: 4. Germline V lookup: CDR1 SGHNT, CDR2 YYREEE (reference sequence). The CDR3 totals 16 residues. CDR3 residues: CASSSPTSGRAYEQYF. The CDR3 DNA sequence: TGTGCCAGCAGCTCTCCGACTAGCGGGAGGGCCTACGAGCAGTACTTC.

This rearrangement joins TRBV29-1 to TRBJ2-4; D not resolved. V was trimmed by 0 bases and J by 2 bases, leaving 14 bases between them. CDR3 length equals 16 residues. Germline V gene lookup returns CDR1 SQVTM and CDR2 ANQGSEA. CDR3 sequence reads: CSVEDRTAWTKNIQYF. As DNA, the CDR3 is TGCAGCGTTGAAGATAGAACAGCCTGGACCAAAAACATTCAGTACTTC.

This rearrangement joins TRBV4-2 to TRBJ2-2, with D hard to call. This CDR3 region has 16 residues. V was pared by 2 bases and J by 4 bases, with 14 bases between. Germline V lookup: CDR1 LGHNA, CDR2 YNFKEQ. The CDR3 spells CASSQRASSITGELFF. The CDR3 nucleotides read TGTGCCAGCAGCCAACGTGCTAGTTCGATCACCGGGGAGCTGTTTTTT.